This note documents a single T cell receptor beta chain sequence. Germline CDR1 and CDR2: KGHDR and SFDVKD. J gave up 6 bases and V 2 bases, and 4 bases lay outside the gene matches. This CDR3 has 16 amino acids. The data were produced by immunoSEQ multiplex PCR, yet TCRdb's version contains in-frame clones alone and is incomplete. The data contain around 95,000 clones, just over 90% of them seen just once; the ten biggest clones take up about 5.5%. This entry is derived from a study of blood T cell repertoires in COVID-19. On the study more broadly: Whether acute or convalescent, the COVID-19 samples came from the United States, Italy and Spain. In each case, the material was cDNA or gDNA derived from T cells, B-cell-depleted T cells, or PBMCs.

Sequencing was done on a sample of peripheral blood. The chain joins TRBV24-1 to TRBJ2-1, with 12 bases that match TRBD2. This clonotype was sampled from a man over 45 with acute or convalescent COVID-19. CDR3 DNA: TGTGCCACCAGTGATTGGACTAGCGGGATTCCCAATGAGCAGTTCTTC. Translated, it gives CATSDWTSGIPNEQFF.